Following are 25 T cell receptor beta chains from one sample sequenced in a study of CD8 T cells in Susac syndrome. The RNA input was roughly 0.45 to 1 ug, and it was reverse transcribed with random hexamers. One entry per CDR3 protein, called by TCRdb with MiXCR from the immunoSEQ multiplex PCR reads. The table lists about 240,000 distinct CDR3 sequences, 90% to 97% of them singletons. Input material: CD4+ T cells from PBMCs. The receptors were sampled from a human donor with Susac syndrome.

V usage is TRBV29-1 and J usage is TRBJ2-1; a possible D gene is TRBD1 (6 bases). This CDR3 region has 14 residues. In germline, CDR1 is SQVTM, CDR2 ANQGSEA. Trimming removed 7 bases from V and 4 bases from J, with 17 bases in between. The CDR3 is CSGNRVHKYNEQFF. The CDR3, as DNA: TGCAGCGGAAACAGGGTCCATAAGTACAATGAGCAGTTCTTC.

The chain employs TRBV15 and TRBJ2-7; 10 bases are a match to TRBD1. Germline CDR1 LNHNV, CDR2 YYDKDF (reference sequence). The V and J ends lost 1 base and 4 bases, in that order; junction bases with no gene match: 13. The CDR3 has 18 residues. The CDR3 region has the DNA TGTGCCACCAGCAGAGGTTTGGTTTCGGGACAGGGGCAGTACGAGCAGTACTTC. This gives the protein CATSRGLVSGQGQYEQYF.

The chain recombines TRBV30 with TRBJ1-1; no definite D call. This CDR3 is built from 11 residues. The V end was cut by 8 bases, the J end by 0 bases, with 7 bases between. Germline CDR1 is GTSNPN and CDR2 is SVGIG (reference sequence). The CDR3 DNA reads TGTGCCCGATCCATGAACACTGAAGCTTTCTTT. Its translation is CARSMNTEAFF.

The chain uses TRBV30 and TRBJ2-5; D remains ambiguous. Germline V gives CDR1 GTSNPN, CDR2 SVGIG (reference sequence). V was trimmed by 1 base and J by 2 bases, leaving 11 bases between them. The CDR3 runs 14 residues. The CDR3 loop is CAWSGIWRQETQYF. In nucleotides, the CDR3 is TGTGCCTGGAGTGGCATCTGGCGGCAAGAGACCCAGTACTTC.

V gene TRBV3-1 combines with J gene TRBJ2-3; D gene uncertain. Deletions cut 2 bases from V and 3 bases from J, with 9 bases between. The V gene's germline CDR1 is LGHDT and CDR2 YNNKEL (reference sequence). This CDR3 spans 14 amino acids. CDR3 coding DNA: TGTGCCAGCAGCCAAATGCGGCCGACAGATACGCAGTATTTT. Translated, it gives CASSQMRPTDTQYF.

The table lists this clonotype with a count of one. The chain couples TRBV30 to TRBJ1-2; D is uncertain. Germline assignment: CDR1 GTSNPN and CDR2 SVGIG (reference sequence). CDR3 length: 15 amino acids. Trimming removed 1 base from V and 0 bases from J, with 12 bases in between. Here the CDR3 reads CAWSGVNGANYGYTF. The CDR3 coding sequence is TGTGCCTGGAGTGGGGTAAACGGAGCTAACTATGGCTACACCTTC.

The V gene is TRBV13, the J gene TRBJ2-1; D ambiguous. The CDR3 runs 17 residues. Germline V gives CDR1 PRHDT, CDR2 FYEKMQ (reference sequence). Trimming shortened V by 0 bases and J by 2 bases, and 14 bases separated the two germline ends. CDR3 DNA sequence: TGTGCCAGCAGCTTAGGCCTCGGTGTATACGCCTACAATGAGCAGTTCTTC. It specifies CASSLGLGVYAYNEQFF.

The rearrangement uses TRBV7-2 and TRBJ2-7; 14 bases fit TRBD2. Germline trimming cut 5 bases from V and 3 bases from J; bases unmatched to any gene: 3. CDR1 and CDR2 from the germline V gene are SGHTA and FQGNSA. This CDR3 spans 15 amino acids. CDR3 sequence: CASSGLAGGYYEQYF. DNA of the CDR3: TGTGCCAGCAGCGGACTAGCGGGGGGCTACTACGAGCAGTACTTC.

The V gene is TRBV5-1, the J gene TRBJ2-7, with D perhaps matching TRBD2 (5 bases). The CDR3 spans 16 residues. Looked up from germline, CDR1 is SGHRS and CDR2 is YFSETQ. The V end lost 4 bases, the J end lost 0 bases, and 17 bases lay between the germline ends. This chain's CDR3 is CASSVGGHGSSYEQYF. In DNA, the CDR3 is TGCGCCAGCAGCGTGGGCGGGCATGGCAGCTCCTACGAGCAGTACTTC.

This rearrangement joins TRBV12-3 or TRBV12-4 to TRBJ1-4; D gene ambiguous. The CDR3 has 15 amino acids. Trimming shortened V by 5 bases and J by 2 bases, and 12 bases separated the two germline ends. The CDR3 reads CASSTTATTNEKLFF. DNA for the CDR3: TGTGCCAGCAGTACCACAGCGACCACTAATGAAAAACTGTTTTTT.

This rearrangement joins TRBV28 to TRBJ1-2; D is perhaps TRBD1 (5 bases). This CDR3 is built from 12 residues. V lost 6 bases, J lost 7 bases, and 12 bases lay in between. Looked up from germline, CDR1 is MDHEN and CDR2 is SYDVKM. The CDR3 spells CASRNTGFGYTF. The CDR3 nucleotides read TGTGCCAGCAGAAATACAGGTTTTGGCTACACCTTC.

The V and J genes are TRBV19 and TRBJ1-5, with D unresolved. The CDR3 extends over 12 amino acids. Per germline, CDR1 LNHDA and CDR2 SQIVND (reference sequence). V gave up 5 bases and J gave up 9 bases, with 11 bases separating them. This CDR3 is CASSFSGGPQHF. As DNA, the CDR3 is TGTGCCAGTAGTTTCTCAGGAGGGCCCCAGCATTTT.

V and J are TRBV3-1 and TRBJ2-1; D is unclear. The CDR3 is 12 amino acids. Trimming cost V 1 base and J 8 bases, with 6 bases left between them. CDR1 is LGHDT and CDR2 is YNNKEL in the germline V gene (reference sequence). CDR3 sequence (DNA): TGTGCCAGCAGCCAAGCGTCCGATGAGCAGTTCTTC. It is translated as CASSQASDEQFF.

V gene TRBV29-1 combines with J gene TRBJ2-1; D uncertain. V was cut by 2 bases and J by 7 bases, with 9 bases left in between. The germline gives CDR1 SQVTM, CDR2 ANQGSEA. This CDR3 is built from 12 residues. The CDR3 loop reads CSVEITDNEQFF. As DNA, the CDR3 is TGCAGCGTTGAAATTACGGATAATGAGCAGTTCTTC.

Here the CDR3 DNA reads TGCAGTGCTGCCGCAGAAGAGACCCAGTACTTC. Translation gives CSAAAEETQYF. The V and J genes are TRBV20-1 and TRBJ2-5, with D unresolved. Trimming left V 5 bases short and J 3 bases short, with 7 bases between. Germline V CDR1 and CDR2: DFQATT, SNEGSKA (reference sequence). The CDR3 totals 11 residues.

The chain combines TRBV5-4 with TRBJ2-1, with D maybe TRBD2 (5 bases). CDR1 is SGHNT and CDR2 is YYREEE in the germline V gene (reference sequence). The CDR3 covers 15 residues. Trimming took off 2 bases at V and 7 bases at J, with 16 bases between the two ends. As DNA, the CDR3 is TGTGCCAGCAGCTTAAGAAGAGGAGGCCAGAATGAGCAGTTCTTC. Translated: CASSLRRGGQNEQFF. Variable domain in full (rest from reference TRBV5-4 and TRBJ2-1): ETGVTQSPTHLIKTRGQQVTLRCSSQSGHNTVSWYQQALGQGPQFIFQYYREEENGRGNFPPRFSGLQFPNYSSELNVNALELDDSALYLCASSLRRGGQNEQFFGPGTRLTVL.

The rearrangement uses TRBV4-1 and TRBJ2-7; 9 nucleotides align to TRBD2. Trimming took 4 bases from V and 5 from J; bases not matched to a gene: 9. The CDR3 totals 15 residues. CDR1 is MGHRA, CDR2 YSYEKL, per germline. The CDR3 sequence is CASSPREGRIDEQYF. The CDR3 nucleotides read TGCGCCAGCAGCCCGCGGGAGGGCCGAATCGACGAGCAGTACTTC.

The chain is built from TRBV28 and TRBJ2-5; D remains unclear. V shed 2 bases and J shed 3 bases, with 7 bases lying between them. CDR3 length equals 13 residues. Germline V gene lookup returns CDR1 MDHEN and CDR2 SYDVKM. CDR3 in amino acids: CASSLLAKETQYF. The CDR3 DNA follows: TGTGCCAGCAGTTTACTGGCGAAAGAGACCCAGTACTTC. The full variable domain, in which reference TRBV28 and TRBJ2-5 provide the parts outside the CDR3, is DVKVTQSSRYLVKRTGEKVFLECVQDMDHENMFWYRQDPGLGLRLIYFSYDVKMKEKGDIPEGYSVSREKKERFSLILESASTNQTSMYLCASSLLAKETQYFGPGTRLLVL.

The J gene is TRBJ2-6, the V gene TRBV5-1; D is ambiguous. CDR3 length: 16 residues. CDR1 is SGHRS, CDR2 YFSETQ, per germline. The V gene lost 4 bases and the J gene lost 0 bases, with 11 bases spanning the gap. As DNA, the CDR3 is TGCGCCAGCAGCCCGCCCGCGGTCTCTGGGGCCAACGTCCTGACTTTC. Amino acids: CASSPPAVSGANVLTF.

The CDR3 region has the DNA TGTGCCAGCAGCCCAGGGGGCCCCGAGCAGTACTTC. Translating gives CASSPGGPEQYF. The chain has TRBV7-9 and TRBJ2-7; 8 bases map to TRBD1. CDR3 size: 12 residues. Germline assignment: CDR1 SEHNR and CDR2 FQNEAQ (reference sequence). The trim removed 5 bases at V and 6 bases at J, leaving 3 bases unmatched.

This clonotype came up a few times. CDR3 in DNA: TGTGCCAGCAGTCCAGGACGGGATGGCTACACCTTC. Translated, it gives CASSPGRDGYTF. The gene calls are TRBV28 and TRBJ1-2; D remains ambiguous. Between the trimmed V and J ends, which lost 5 bases and 6 bases, there was a span of 10 bases. Looked up from germline, CDR1 is MDHEN and CDR2 is SYDVKM. The CDR3 is made up of 12 amino acids.

The rearrangement joins TRBV30 to TRBJ2-2; 7 bases match TRBD1. Germline trimming cut 7 bases from V and 4 bases from J; bases unmatched to any gene: 9. Germline loops: CDR1 GTSNPN, CDR2 SVGIG (reference sequence). The CDR3 sequence is 14 residues long. CDR3 region: CASPGTDLTGELFF. The CDR3 nucleotides read TGTGCCTCCCCCGGGACAGATCTCACCGGGGAGCTGTTTTTT.

The rearrangement uses TRBV24-1 and TRBJ1-2; D gene unclear. V dropped 2 bases and J dropped 5 bases, with 5 bases sitting between them. The germline V gene encodes CDR1 KGHDR and CDR2 SFDVKD. The CDR3 runs to 12 residues. The CDR3 loop reads CATSDWGYGYTF. CDR3 nucleotides: TGTGCCACCAGTGATTGGGGATATGGCTACACCTTC.

This chain joins TRBV6-4 and TRBJ2-7; 7 bases align to TRBD1. Trimming at V came to 6 bases and at J to 0 bases, leaving 5 bases not matched to a gene. Per the germline V gene, CDR1 is MRHNA and CDR2 is SNTAGT. The CDR3 totals 14 residues. CDR3 region: CASRNGQASYEQYF. In DNA, the CDR3 is TGTGCCAGCAGGAACGGACAGGCCTCCTACGAGCAGTACTTC.

V gene TRBV11-1 combines with J gene TRBJ2-1; 10 bases fit TRBD1. The length of the CDR3 is 14 residues. Germline V CDR1 and CDR2: SGHAT, FQDESV (reference sequence). V lost 6 bases to trimming and J lost 7 bases; unmatched junction nucleotides: 6. The CDR3 reads CASSRRQGANEQFF. The CDR3 nucleotides read TGTGCCAGCAGTCGTAGACAGGGGGCAAATGAGCAGTTCTTC.